Here is one T cell receptor (beta chain) with its context. The data are from a study of blood T cells in healthy people across ages. The CDR3 is 14 amino acids. V was cut by 8 bases and J by 4 bases, with 15 bases left in between. The germline gives CDR1 PRHDT, CDR2 FYEKMQ (reference sequence). Sample-barcoded 5' priming and a J-beta primer mix drove a second PCR of about 6 to 12 cycles. Using its own MiXCR run on the 5' RACE reads, TCRdb lists one record per CDR3 protein. The sample contains about 730,000 distinct CDR3 sequences, approximately 43% of which appear only once. The source is a woman in her sixties in good health. Input material: blood. The chain has TRBV13 and TRBJ2-1, with a possible D match to TRBD2 (7 bases). For the CDR3, the DNA is TGTGCCAGCTCCGGGGGGCCCCTTTACAATGAGCAGTTCTTC. Translated: CASSGGPLYNEQFF.